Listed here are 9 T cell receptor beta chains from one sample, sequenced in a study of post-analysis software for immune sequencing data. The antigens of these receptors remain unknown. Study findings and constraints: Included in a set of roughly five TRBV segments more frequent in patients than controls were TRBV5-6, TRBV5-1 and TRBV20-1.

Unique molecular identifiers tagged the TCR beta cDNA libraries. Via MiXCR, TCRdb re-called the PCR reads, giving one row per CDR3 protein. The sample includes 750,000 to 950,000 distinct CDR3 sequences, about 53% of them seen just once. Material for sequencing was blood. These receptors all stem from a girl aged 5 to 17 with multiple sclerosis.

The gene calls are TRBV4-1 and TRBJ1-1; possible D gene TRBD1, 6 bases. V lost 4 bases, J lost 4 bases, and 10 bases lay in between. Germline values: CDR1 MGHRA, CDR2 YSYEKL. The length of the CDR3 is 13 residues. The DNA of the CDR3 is TGCGCCAGCAGCCGGTGGGGGCCCACTGAAGCTTTCTTT. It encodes CASSRWGPTEAFF.

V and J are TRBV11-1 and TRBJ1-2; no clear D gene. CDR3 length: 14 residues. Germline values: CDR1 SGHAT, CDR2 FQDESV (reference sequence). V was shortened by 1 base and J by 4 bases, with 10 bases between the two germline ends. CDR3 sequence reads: CASSLGGYGYGYTF. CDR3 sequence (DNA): TGTGCCAGCAGCTTAGGAGGCTACGGCTATGGCTACACCTTC.

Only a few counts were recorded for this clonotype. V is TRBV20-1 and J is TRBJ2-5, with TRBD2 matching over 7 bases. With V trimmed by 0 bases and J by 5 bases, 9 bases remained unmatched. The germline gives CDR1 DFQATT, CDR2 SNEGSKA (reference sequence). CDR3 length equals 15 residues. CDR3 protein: CSARDLGEGLETQYF. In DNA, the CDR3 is TGCAGTGCTAGAGACTTGGGGGAGGGTCTGGAGACCCAGTACTTC.

The CDR3 is CASSHPGLAGGPSDTQYF. CDR3 DNA sequence: TGTGCCAGCTCCCATCCGGGACTAGCGGGAGGGCCATCAGATACGCAGTATTTT. The rearrangement joins TRBV2 to TRBJ2-3, with 16 positions matching TRBD2. The CDR3 is made up of 18 amino acids. V was pared by 8 bases and J by 4 bases, with 12 bases of the junction left unmatched. Germline assignment: CDR1 SNHLY and CDR2 FYNNEI.

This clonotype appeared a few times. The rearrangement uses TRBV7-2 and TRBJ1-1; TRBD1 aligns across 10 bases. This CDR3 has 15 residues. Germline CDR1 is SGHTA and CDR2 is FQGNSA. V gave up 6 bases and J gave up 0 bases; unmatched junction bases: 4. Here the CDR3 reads CASRRDRGLNTEAFF. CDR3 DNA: TGTGCCAGCAGACGGGACAGGGGACTGAACACTGAAGCTTTCTTT.

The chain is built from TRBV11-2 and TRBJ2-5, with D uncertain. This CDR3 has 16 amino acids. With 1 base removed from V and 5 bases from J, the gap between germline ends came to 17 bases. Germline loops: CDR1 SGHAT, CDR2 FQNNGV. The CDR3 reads CASSLVGPGLGETQYF. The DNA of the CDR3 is TGTGCCAGCAGCTTAGTGGGCCCGGGCCTCGGGGAGACCCAGTACTTC.

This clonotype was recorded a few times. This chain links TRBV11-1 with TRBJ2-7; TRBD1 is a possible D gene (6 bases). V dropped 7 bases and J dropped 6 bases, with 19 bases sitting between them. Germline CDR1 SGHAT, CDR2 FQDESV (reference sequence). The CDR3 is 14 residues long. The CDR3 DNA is TGTGCCAGCACCAACATTGGGGGCTCTCTCGAGCAGTACTTC. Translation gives CASTNIGGSLEQYF.

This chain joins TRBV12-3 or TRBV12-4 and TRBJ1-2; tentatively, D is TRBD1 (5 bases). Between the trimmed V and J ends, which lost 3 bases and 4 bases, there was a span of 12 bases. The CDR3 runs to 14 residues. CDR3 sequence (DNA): TGTGCCAGCAGTTTGAGGGACCGGATCTATGGCTACACCTTC. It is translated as CASSLRDRIYGYTF.

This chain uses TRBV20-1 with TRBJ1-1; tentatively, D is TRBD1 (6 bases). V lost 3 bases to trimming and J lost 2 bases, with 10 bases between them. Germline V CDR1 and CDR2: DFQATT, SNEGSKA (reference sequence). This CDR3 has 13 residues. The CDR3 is CSASTGSNTEAFF. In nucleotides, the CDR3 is TGCAGTGCTAGTACAGGGTCCAACACTGAAGCTTTCTTT.